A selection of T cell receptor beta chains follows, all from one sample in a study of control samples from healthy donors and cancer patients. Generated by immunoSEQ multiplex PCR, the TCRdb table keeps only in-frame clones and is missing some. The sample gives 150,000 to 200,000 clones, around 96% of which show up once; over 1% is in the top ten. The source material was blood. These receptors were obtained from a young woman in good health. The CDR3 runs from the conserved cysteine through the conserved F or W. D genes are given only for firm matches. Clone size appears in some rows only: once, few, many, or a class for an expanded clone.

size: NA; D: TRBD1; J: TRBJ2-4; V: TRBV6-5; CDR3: CASGTGLAKNIQYF; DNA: TGTGCCAGCGGGACAGGCTTAGCCAAAAACATTCAGTACTTC
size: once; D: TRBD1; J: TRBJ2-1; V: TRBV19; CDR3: CASSQRTGYNEQFF; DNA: TGTGCCAGTAGTCAGAGGACAGGGTACAATGAGCAGTTCTTC
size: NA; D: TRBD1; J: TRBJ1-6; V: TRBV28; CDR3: CASSLDRDNSPLHF; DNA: TGTGCCAGCAGTTTGGACAGGGACAATTCACCCCTCCACTTT
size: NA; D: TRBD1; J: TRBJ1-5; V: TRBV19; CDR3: CASSSQGSNQPQHF; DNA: TGTGCCAGTAGTTCACAGGGGAGTAATCAGCCCCAGCATTTT
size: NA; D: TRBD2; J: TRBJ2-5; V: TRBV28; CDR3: CASRETSGRQETQYF; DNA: TGTGCCAGCAGGGAGACTAGCGGGCGTCAAGAGACCCAGTACTTC
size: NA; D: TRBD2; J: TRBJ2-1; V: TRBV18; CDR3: CASSPESGSPNEQFF; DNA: TGTGCCAGCTCACCAGAAAGCGGGAGTCCCAATGAGCAGTTCTTC
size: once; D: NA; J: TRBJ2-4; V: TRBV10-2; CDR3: CASSESRRGSLTGVKNIQYF; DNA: TGCGCCAGCAGTGAGTCGAGAAGGGGCAGTCTTACCGGGGTCAAAAACATTCAGTACTTC
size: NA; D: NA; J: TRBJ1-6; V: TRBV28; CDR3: CATLGLLWNNSPLHF; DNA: TGTGCCACCTTGGGACTTCTATGGAATAATTCACCCCTCCACTTT
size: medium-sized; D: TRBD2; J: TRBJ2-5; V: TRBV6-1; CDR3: CASSELAGGQETQYF; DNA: TGTGCCAGCAGTGAACTAGCGGGGGGGCAAGAGACCCAGTACTTC
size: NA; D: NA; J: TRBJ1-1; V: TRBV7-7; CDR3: CASSLGQNTEAFF; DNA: TGTGCTAGCAGCCTGGGACAGAACACTGAAGCTTTCTTT
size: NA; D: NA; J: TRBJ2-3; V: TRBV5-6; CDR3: CASSPGTDTQYF; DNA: TGTGCCAGCAGCCCTGGCACAGATACGCAGTATTTT
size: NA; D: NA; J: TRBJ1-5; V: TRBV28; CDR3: CASSLRQRGRENQPQHF; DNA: TGTGCCAGCAGTCTGAGGCAGAGAGGGAGGGAAAATCAGCCCCAGCATTTT
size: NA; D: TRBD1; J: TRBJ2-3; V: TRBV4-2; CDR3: CASSKEGTGRDTQYF; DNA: TGTGCCAGCAGCAAGGAAGGGACAGGGAGGGATACGCAGTATTTT
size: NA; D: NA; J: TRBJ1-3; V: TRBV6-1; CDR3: CASSELGGSGNTIYF; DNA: TGTGCCAGCAGTGAATTAGGGGGCTCTGGAAACACCATATATTTT
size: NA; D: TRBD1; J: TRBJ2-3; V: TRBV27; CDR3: CASSLGGQFDTQYF; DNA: TGTGCCAGCAGCTTAGGGGGACAGTTCGATACGCAGTATTTT
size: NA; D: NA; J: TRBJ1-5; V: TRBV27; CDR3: CASSSGENQPQHF; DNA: TGTGCCAGCAGTTCAGGGGAAAATCAGCCCCAGCATTTT
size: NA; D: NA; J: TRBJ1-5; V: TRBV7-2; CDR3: CASSLGNNQPQHF; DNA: TGTGCCAGCAGCCTGGGAAACAATCAGCCCCAGCATTTT
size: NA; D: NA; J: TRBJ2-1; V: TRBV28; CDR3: CASSPPWVGKSSYNEQFF; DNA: TGTGCCAGCAGCCCTCCTTGGGTGGGCAAGAGCTCCTACAATGAGCAGTTCTTC
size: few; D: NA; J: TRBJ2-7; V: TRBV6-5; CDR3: CASRRGPGLREQYF; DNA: TGTGCCAGCAGGCGCGGTCCGGGGCTTCGCGAGCAGTACTTC
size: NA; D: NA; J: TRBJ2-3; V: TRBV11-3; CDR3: CASSPTTDWTDTQYF; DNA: TGTGCCAGCAGCCCAACGACGGACTGGACAGATACGCAGTATTTT
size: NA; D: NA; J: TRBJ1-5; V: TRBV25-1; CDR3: CASSEMGYNQPQHF; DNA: TGTGCCAGCAGTGAAATGGGGTACAATCAGCCCCAGCATTTT
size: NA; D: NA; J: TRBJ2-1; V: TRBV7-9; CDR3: CASSLDAPSIHEQFF; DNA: TGTGCCAGCAGCTTAGATGCGCCTAGTATCCATGAGCAGTTCTTC
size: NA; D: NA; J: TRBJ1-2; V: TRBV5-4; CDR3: CASSLVRGLNYGYTF; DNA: TGTGCCAGCAGCTTGGTTCGAGGACTTAACTATGGCTACACCTTC
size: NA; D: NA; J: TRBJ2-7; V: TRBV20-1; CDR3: CSASGSAPGEQYF; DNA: TGCAGTGCTAGTGGGAGCGCTCCTGGCGAGCAGTACTTC
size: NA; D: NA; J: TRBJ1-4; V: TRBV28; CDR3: CASRGGANEKLFF; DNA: TGTGCCAGCCGGGGGGGGGCTAATGAAAAACTGTTTTTT
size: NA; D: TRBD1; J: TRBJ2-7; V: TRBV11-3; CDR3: CASSLGTGVNSYEQYF; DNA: TGTGCCAGCAGCTTAGGGACAGGGGTGAACTCCTACGAGCAGTACTTC
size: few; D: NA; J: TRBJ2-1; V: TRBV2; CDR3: CASWGLPYNEQFF; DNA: TGTGCCAGCTGGGGACTCCCCTACAATGAGCAGTTCTTC
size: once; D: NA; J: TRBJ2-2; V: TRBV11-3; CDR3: CASSSRRGNTGELFF; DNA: TGTGCCAGCAGCTCTCGGAGAGGAAACACCGGGGAGCTGTTTTTT
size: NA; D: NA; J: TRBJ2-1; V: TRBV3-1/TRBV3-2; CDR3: CASSQDAWTGQLFF; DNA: TGTGCCAGCAGCCAAGATGCGTGGACGGGACAACTGTTCTTC
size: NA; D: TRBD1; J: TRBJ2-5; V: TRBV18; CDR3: CASSPGTASQETQYF; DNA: TGTGCCAGCTCACCTGGGACAGCCTCCCAAGAGACCCAGTACTTC
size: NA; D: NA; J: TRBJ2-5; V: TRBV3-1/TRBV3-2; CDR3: CASSQRYHGGAIKTQYF; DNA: TGTGCCAGCAGCCAAAGGTACCATGGGGGGGCCATCAAGACCCAGTACTTC
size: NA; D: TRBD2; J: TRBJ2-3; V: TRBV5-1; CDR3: CASMLIAGGPWTQYF; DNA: TGCGCCAGCATGTTAATAGCGGGAGGGCCGTGGACGCAGTATTTT
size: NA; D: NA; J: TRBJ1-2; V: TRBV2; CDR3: CASRQDSNYGYTF; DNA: TGTGCCAGCAGACAGGACTCTAACTATGGCTACACCTTC
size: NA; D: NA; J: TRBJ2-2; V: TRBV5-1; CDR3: CASSLDWGGELFF; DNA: TGCGCCAGCAGCTTGGACTGGGGTGGGGAGCTGTTTTTT
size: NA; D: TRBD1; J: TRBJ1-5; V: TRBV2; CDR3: CAVKGASHQPQHF; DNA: TGTGCCGTTAAGGGGGCTAGTCATCAGCCCCAGCATTTT
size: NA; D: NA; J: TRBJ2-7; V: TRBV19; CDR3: CASSITWAAGYEQYF; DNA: TGTGCCAGTAGTATTACATGGGCTGCTGGCTACGAGCAGTACTTC
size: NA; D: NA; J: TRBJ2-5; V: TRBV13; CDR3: CASSLGPQETQYF; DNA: TGTGCCAGCAGCCTGGGGCCTCAAGAGACCCAGTACTTC
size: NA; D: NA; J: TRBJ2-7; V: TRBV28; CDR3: CASSDRKSYYEQYF; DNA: TGTGCCAGCAGCGACAGGAAGAGCTACTACGAGCAGTACTTC
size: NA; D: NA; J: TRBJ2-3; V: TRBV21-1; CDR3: CASSKRRWTDRDSSTDTQYF; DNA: TGTGCCAGCAGCAAAAGGCGGTGGACGGACAGAGACTCTAGCACAGATACGCAGTATTTT
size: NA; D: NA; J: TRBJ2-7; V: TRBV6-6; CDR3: CASSYSGEQYF; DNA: TGTGCCAGCAGTTATTCCGGGGAGCAGTACTTC
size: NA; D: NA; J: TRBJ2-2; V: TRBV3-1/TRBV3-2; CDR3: CASSQWDTGELFF; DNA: TGTGCCAGCAGCCAATGGGACACCGGGGAGCTGTTTTTT
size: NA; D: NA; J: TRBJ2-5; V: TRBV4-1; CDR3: CASSQGWGDKETQYF; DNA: TGCGCCAGCAGCCAAGGTTGGGGGGACAAAGAGACCCAGTACTTC
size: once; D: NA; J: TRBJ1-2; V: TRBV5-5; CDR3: CASSPQTGTYGYTF; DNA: TGTGCCAGCAGCCCACAGACCGGAACTTATGGCTACACCTTC